The clone carrying this TCR beta chain was counted between two and nine times. Its antigen is unidentified. The sample belongs to a study of identical twins. Every sampled donor was Caucasian and healthy. TCRdb re-called the 5' RACE reads with MiXCR, one entry per CDR3 protein. The table records some 240,000 distinct CDR3 sequences, roughly 8.7% of them present only once. Findings and caveats of the study: With beta out-of-frame sequences, excess sharing by twins was weaker.

V was pared by 4 bases and J by 2 bases, with 12 bases between. This CDR3 has 16 amino acids. Germline V gene data show CDR1 as SEHNR and CDR2 as FQNEAQ (reference sequence). This same sample was also taken into another study, of yellow fever vaccine responses in identical twins. That publication notes: Twins' T cell vaccine responses reportedly looked partly convergent, partly personalized.

The chain has TRBV7-9 and TRBJ2-6; D gene unclear. The sample was CD8+ T cells sorted from blood. This receptor was obtained from a woman between 18 and 30 years old in good health. The CDR3 is CASSSTVTAGANVLTF. In nucleotides, the CDR3 is TGTGCCAGCAGCTCAACCGTCACGGCTGGGGCCAACGTCCTGACTTTC.